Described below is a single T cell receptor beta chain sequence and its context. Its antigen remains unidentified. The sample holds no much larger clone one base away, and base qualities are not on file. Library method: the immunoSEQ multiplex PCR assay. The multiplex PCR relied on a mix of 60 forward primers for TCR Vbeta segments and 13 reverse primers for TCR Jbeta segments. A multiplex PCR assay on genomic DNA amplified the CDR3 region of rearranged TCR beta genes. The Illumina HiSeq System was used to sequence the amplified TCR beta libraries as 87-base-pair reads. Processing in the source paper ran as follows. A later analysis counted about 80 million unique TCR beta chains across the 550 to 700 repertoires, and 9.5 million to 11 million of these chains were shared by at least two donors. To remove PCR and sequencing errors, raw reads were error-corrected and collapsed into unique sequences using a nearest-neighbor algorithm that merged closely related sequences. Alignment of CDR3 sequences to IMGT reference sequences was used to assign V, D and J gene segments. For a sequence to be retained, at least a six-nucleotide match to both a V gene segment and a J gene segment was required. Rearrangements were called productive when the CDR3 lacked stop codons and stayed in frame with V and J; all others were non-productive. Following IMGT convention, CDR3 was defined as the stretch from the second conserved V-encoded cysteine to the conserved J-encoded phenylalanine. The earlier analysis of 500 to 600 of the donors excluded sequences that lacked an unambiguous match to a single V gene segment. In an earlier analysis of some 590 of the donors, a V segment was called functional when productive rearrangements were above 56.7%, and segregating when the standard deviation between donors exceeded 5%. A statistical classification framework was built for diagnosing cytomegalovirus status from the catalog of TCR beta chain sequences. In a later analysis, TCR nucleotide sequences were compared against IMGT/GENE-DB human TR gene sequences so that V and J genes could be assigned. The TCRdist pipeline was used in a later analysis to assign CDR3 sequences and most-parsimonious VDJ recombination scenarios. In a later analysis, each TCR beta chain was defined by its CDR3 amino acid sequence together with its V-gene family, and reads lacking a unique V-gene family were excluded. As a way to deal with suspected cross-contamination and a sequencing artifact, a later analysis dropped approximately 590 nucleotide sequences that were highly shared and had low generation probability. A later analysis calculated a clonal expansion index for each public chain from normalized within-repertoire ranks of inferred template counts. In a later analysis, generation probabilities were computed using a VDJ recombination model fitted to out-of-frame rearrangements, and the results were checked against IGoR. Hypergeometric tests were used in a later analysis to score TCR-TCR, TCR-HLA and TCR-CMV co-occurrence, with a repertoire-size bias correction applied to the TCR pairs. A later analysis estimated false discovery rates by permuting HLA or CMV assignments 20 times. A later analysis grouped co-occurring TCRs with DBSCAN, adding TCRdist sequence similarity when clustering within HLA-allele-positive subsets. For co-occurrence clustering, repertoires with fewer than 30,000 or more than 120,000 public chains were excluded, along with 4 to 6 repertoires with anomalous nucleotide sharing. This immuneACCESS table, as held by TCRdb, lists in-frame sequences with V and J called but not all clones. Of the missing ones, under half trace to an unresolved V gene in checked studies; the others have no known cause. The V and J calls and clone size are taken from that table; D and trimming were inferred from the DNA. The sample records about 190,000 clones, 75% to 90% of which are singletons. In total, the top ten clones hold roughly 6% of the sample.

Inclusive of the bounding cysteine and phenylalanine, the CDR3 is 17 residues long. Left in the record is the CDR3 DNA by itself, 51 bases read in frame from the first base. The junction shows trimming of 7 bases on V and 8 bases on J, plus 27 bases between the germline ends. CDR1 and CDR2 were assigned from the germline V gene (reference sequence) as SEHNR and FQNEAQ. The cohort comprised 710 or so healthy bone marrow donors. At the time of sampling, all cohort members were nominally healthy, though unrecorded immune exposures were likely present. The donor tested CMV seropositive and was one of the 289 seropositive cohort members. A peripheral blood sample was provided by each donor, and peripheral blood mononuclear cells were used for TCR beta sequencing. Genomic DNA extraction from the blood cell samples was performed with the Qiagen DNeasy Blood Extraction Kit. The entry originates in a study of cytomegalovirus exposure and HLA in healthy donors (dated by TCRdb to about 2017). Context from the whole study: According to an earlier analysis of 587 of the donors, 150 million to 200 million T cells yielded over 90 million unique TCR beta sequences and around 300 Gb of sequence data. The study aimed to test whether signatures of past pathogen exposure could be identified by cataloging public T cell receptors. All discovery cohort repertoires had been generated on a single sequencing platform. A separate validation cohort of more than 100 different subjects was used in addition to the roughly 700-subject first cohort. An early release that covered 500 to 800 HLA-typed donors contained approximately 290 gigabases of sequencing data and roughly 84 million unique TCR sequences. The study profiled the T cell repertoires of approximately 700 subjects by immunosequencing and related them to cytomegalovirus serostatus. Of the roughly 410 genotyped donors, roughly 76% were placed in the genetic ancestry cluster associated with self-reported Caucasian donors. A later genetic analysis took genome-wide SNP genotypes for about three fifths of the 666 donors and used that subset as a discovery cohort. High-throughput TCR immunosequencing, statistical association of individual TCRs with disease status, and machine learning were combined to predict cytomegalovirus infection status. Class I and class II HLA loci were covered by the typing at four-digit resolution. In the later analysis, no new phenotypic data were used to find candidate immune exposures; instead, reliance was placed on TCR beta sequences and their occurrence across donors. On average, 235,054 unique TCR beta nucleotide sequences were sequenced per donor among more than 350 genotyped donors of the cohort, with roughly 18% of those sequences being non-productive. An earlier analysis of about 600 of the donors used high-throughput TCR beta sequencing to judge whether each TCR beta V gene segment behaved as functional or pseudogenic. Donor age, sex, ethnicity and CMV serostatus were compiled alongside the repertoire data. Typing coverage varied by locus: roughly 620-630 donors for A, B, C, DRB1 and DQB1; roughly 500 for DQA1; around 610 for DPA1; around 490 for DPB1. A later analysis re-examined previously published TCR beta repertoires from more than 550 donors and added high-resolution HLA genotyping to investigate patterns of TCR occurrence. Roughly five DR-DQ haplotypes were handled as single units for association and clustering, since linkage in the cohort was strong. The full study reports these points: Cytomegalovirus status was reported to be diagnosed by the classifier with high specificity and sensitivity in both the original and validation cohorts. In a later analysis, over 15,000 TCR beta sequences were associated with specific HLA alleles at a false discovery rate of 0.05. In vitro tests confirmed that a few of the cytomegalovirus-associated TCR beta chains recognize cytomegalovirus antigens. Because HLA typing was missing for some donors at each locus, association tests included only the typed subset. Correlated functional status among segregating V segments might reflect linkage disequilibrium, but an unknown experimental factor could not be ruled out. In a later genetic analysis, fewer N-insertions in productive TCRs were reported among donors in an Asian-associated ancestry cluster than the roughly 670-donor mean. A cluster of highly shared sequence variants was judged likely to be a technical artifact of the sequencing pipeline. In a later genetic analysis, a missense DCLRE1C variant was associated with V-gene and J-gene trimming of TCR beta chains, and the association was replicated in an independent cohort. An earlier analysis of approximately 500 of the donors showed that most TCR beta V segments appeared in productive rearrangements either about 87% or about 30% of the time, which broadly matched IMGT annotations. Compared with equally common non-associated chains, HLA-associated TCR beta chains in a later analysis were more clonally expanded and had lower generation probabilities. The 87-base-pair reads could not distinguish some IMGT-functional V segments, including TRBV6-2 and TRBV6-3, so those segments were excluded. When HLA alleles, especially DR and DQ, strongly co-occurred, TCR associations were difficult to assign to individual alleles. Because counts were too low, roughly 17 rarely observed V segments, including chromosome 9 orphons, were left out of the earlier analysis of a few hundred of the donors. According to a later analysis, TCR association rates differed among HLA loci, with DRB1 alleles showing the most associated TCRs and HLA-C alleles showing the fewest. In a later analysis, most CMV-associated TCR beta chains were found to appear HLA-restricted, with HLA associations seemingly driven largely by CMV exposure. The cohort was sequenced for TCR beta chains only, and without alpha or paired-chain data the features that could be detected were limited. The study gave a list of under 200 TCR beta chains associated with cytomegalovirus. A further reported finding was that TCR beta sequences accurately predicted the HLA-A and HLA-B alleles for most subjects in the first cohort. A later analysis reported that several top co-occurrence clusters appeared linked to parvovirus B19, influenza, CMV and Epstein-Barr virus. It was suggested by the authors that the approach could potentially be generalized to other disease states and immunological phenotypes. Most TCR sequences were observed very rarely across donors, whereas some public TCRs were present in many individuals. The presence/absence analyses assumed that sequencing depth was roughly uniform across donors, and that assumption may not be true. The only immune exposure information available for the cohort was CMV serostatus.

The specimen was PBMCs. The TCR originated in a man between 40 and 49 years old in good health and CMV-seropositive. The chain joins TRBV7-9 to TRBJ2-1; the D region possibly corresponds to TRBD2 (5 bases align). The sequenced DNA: TGTGCCAGCATAGACTTGAGGGATCGGCGGCAAGGCCATGAGCAGTTCTTC. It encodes CASIDLRDRRQGHEQFF.